There are a few counts of the clone carrying this TCR beta chain. Antigen: not known. V was trimmed by 5 bases and J by 0 bases, leaving 10 bases between them. This CDR3 is built from 14 residues. The germline V gene encodes CDR1 SGHVS and CDR2 FNYEAQ. This specimen belongs to a study of T cell repertoires in cytomegalovirus infection. MiXCR, run by TCRdb on the reads, gives a single entry per CDR3 protein. Among 750,000 to 950,000 distinct CDR3 sequences, about 29% were seen once, and the ten largest hold roughly 13%. The TCR originated in a human donor in good health (CMV status not recorded). Some clones in this sample may be carry-over from other donors' samples. Specimen: cultured CD8+ T cells from PBMCs, collected from culture after CMV antigen stimulation. The chain has TRBV7-6 and TRBJ2-5; D gene unclear. The DNA for the CDR3 is TGTGCCAGCAGCCCCCCTCTGAACCAAGAGACCCAGTACTTC. Translated, it gives CASSPPLNQETQYF.